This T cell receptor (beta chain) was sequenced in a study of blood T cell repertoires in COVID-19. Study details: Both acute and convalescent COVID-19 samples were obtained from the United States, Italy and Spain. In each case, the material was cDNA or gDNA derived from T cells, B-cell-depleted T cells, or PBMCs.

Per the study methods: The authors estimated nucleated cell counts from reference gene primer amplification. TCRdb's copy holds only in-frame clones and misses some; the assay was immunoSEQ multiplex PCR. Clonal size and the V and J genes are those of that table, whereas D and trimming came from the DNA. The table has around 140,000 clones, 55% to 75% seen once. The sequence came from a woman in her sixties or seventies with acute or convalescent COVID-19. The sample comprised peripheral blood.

CDR3 DNA: TGTGCCAGCAGGCCCCGCGCGGGCCTCGGGACAGATACGCAGTATTTT. The encoded protein is CASRPRAGLGTDTQYF. The chain links TRBV13 to TRBJ2-3; D perhaps matches TRBD2 (5 bases). V was pared by 6 bases and J by 3 bases, with 19 bases between. The CDR3 covers 16 residues. CDR1 and CDR2 from the germline V gene are PRHDT and FYEKMQ (reference sequence).